The present entry profiles one T cell receptor (beta chain) with its context. The antigen is not known. Researchers attached unique molecular identifiers to individual cDNA molecules. TCRdb reprocessed the 5' RACE reads via MiXCR and lists one record per CDR3 protein. The sample carries around 35,000 distinct CDR3 sequences, 5.5% to 7.5% recorded once. This sample was taken from a study of early T cells in non-severe SARS-CoV-2 infection. About the research overall: The input, bulk RNA from unsorted whole blood, was sequenced, and chains were unpaired. Study-wide findings and caveats: Private and CD4 specificities were missed by VDJdb matching, skewed to anti-spike CD8.

The source is an adult who was a healthcare worker with PCR-confirmed SARS-CoV-2 infection or an uninfected control (not recorded which). The sample was whole blood.

The CDR3 sequence: CASSYGNGHNEQFF. The CDR3 nucleotides read TGCGCCAGCAGCTATGGGAACGGTCACAATGAGCAGTTCTTC. The chain employs TRBV5-1 and TRBJ2-1; D ambiguous. This CDR3 has 14 residues. CDR1 SGHRS and CDR2 YFSETQ come from the germline V gene. Trimming shortened V by 3 bases and J by 5 bases, and 12 bases separated the two germline ends.